The clone carrying this TCR beta chain was observed many times. The antigen remains undetermined. The CDR3 consists of 13 residues. The germline CDR1 and CDR2 sequences are SQVTM and ANQGSEA. The V end was cut by 5 bases, the J end by 4 bases, with 14 bases between. The source of the sample is a study of T-cell reconstitution after alpha-beta-depleted transplantation in children. Study-wide results and limits: As was reported, about two months after transplant, alpha-beta T cells came from several hundred expanded graft clones. Diversity of TCRbeta at day 60 was high in some patients, arising from surviving recipient T cells and thymic progenitors. Diversity and T-cell counts at one year after transplant derived mostly from new T cells.

Preparation of the TCRbeta library involved a method that used unique molecular identifiers. From the PCR reads, TCRdb called clonotypes with MiXCR, one entry per CDR3 protein. The table has approximately 300,000 distinct CDR3 sequences, 7.5% to 9% seen once. The sequence was obtained from a female patient aged 2 to 10 who had a stem cell transplant for Fanconi anemia, so the T cells may come from the graft donor. Sequenced here: peripheral blood, sampled 360 days after TCRalphabeta/CD19-depleted stem cell transplant. The rearrangement links TRBV29-1 to TRBJ1-2; a possible D gene is TRBD1 (5 bases). In nucleotides, the CDR3 is TGCAGCGTTACGGACACCCTAAGCTATGGCTACACCTTC. As protein: CSVTDTLSYGYTF.